The 5 T cell receptor beta chains below were found in one sample sequenced in a study of blood T cell repertoires in COVID-19. Sequencing was performed with immunoSEQ multiplex PCR; in TCRdb, only in-frame clones are kept and a portion is missing. The data contain roughly 220,000 clones, 84% of them singletons. What was sequenced was peripheral blood. The receptor source for this set is a middle-aged woman who had recovered from COVID-19.

V gene TRBV5-1 combines with J gene TRBJ1-5, with 8 bases aligning to TRBD1. Trimming at V came to 3 bases and at J to 4 bases, leaving 9 bases not matched to a gene. Per germline, CDR1 SGHRS and CDR2 YFSETQ. The length of the CDR3 is 16 residues. The CDR3 sequence: CASSCVGTGENQPQHF. The CDR3 DNA reads as TGCGCCAGCAGCTGCGTAGGGACAGGAGAGAATCAGCCCCAGCATTTT.

For this clone: Other nucleotide sequences from this sample produce the same CDR3. The chain couples TRBV10-3 to TRBJ1-3; 10 bases map to TRBD1. Germline CDR1 is ENHRY and CDR2 is SYGVKD. The CDR3 runs to 14 residues. J gave up 1 base and V 10 bases, and 4 bases lay outside the gene matches. CDR3 residues: CATGTGDSGNTIYF. As DNA, the CDR3 is TGTGCCACAGGGACAGGGGATTCTGGAAACACCATATATTTT.

Note on this clone: Different DNA sequences within this sample yield the same CDR3. The DNA for the CDR3 is TGTGCCAGCGCGGGACAGGGGGCGTATGGCTACACCTTC. Its translation: CASAGQGAYGYTF. The chain joins TRBV28 to TRBJ1-2, with 12 nucleotides matching TRBD1. The CDR3 consists of 13 residues. The J segment lost 5 bases and the V segment lost 8 bases, leaving 3 bases of the junction unmatched. Germline V gene data show CDR1 as MDHEN and CDR2 as SYDVKM.

The chain recombines TRBV19 with TRBJ1-6, with D possibly being TRBD1 (5 bases). CDR3 length: 14 amino acids. Trimming took off 6 bases at V and 8 bases at J, with 14 bases between the two ends. Germline V gene sequence: CDR1 LNHDA, CDR2 SQIVND (reference sequence). In nucleotides, the CDR3 is TGTGCCAGTAGCCCCGACAGTGGCTATTCACCCCTCCACTTT. Its translation: CASSPDSGYSPLHF.

The count of this clone is one. The rearrangement uses TRBV18 and TRBJ2-2; D not certain. This CDR3 spans 14 amino acids. Germline V gene data show CDR1 as KGHSH and CDR2 as LQKENI. Between the trimmed V and J ends, which lost 5 bases and 3 bases, there was a span of 10 bases. The CDR3 nucleotides are TGTGCCAGCTCAAGTAAACCGGACACCGGGGAGCTGTTTTTT. Its protein is CASSSKPDTGELFF. Full variable domain (missing parts from reference TRBV18 and TRBJ2-2): NAGVMQNPRHLVRRRGQEARLRCSPMKGHSHVYWYRQLPEEGLKFMVYLQKENIIDESGMPKERFSAEFPKEGPSILRIQQVVRGDSAAYFCASSSKPDTGELFFGEGSRLTVL.